This section outlines one TCR beta chain sequence together with its context. Its antigen is unknown. Germline V CDR1 and CDR2: SEHNR, FQNEAQ (reference sequence). Between the trimmed V and J ends, which lost 0 bases and 11 bases, there was a span of 13 bases. The CDR3 is made up of 13 amino acids. The data stem from a study of a mutant IDH1 vaccine in newly diagnosed glioma. The overall study: Vaccines were first given 4-6 weeks after radiotherapy alone, or with temozolomide cycles. Patients' prior therapy spanned radiotherapy, temozolomide, or both; most underwent both.

The repertoire was sequenced with immunoSEQ multiplex PCR; TCRdb's copy has only in-frame clones and lacks some. This table holds about 27,000 clones, about three quarters found once. The time point denotes: week 35, safety follow-up. A 20-mer mutant IDH1 peptide at 300 ug was injected subcutaneously with topical imiquimod. Weeks 1, 3, 5, 7, 11, 15, 19 and 23 were when patients received their eight vaccinations. New IDH1-mutant, ATRX-lost WHO grade 3 or 4 astrocytomas occurred in donors. This TCR was sampled from a man aged 50 or older with glioma. The chain employs TRBV7-9 and TRBJ1-1, with D perhaps matching TRBD1 (5 bases). The sample was PBMCs, taken from a glioma patient whose treatment included an IDH1 peptide vaccine. CDR3 DNA sequence: TGTGCCAGCAGCTTAGCAGGGAGGGGTGCGGCTTTCTTT. Translated, it gives CASSLAGRGAAFF.